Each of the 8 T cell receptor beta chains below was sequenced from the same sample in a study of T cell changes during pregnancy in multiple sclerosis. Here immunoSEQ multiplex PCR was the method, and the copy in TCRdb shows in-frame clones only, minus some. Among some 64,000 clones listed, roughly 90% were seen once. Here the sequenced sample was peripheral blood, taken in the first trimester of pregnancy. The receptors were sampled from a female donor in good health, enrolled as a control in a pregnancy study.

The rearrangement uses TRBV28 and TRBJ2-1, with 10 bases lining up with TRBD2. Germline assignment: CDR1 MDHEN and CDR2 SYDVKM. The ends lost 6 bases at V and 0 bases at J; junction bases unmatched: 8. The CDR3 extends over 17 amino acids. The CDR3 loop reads CASRSLAGAASYNEQFF. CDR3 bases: TGTGCCAGCAGAAGCCTAGCGGGAGCTGCCTCCTACAATGAGCAGTTCTTC.

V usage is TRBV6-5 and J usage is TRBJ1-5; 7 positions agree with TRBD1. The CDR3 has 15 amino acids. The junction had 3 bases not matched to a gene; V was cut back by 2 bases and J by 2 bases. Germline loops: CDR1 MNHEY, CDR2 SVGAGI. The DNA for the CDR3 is TGTGCCAGCAGTTACAGAGGGGGCGGCAATCAGCCCCAGCATTTT. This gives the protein CASSYRGGGNQPQHF.

The CDR3 loop reads CASSPGQGATWIAKNIQYF. CDR3 coding DNA: TGTGCCAGTAGTCCCGGACAGGGGGCTACATGGATAGCCAAAAACATTCAGTACTTC. The rearrangement joins TRBV19 to TRBJ2-4; 11 bases map to TRBD1. The CDR3 is 19 residues long. J was trimmed by 0 bases and V by 5 bases; bases with no gene match: 12. Germline V gives CDR1 LNHDA, CDR2 SQIVND (reference sequence).

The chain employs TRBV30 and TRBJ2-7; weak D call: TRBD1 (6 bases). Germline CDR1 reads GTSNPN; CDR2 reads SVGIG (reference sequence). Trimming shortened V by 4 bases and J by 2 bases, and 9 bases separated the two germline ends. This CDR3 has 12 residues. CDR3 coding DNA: TGTGCCTGGACAGGGGTGACCTACGAGCAGTACTTC. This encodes CAWTGVTYEQYF.

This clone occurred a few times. The CDR3 region has the DNA TGTGCCAGCAGCCCCCGGCCGGGACTAGCGGGAAGCAAAAACATTCAGTACTTC. Translated, it gives CASSPRPGLAGSKNIQYF. This chain joins TRBV9 and TRBJ2-4; TRBD2 agrees at 13 bases. The CDR3 has 18 amino acids. Germline CDR1 and CDR2: SGDLS and YYNGEE. The ends lost 4 bases at V and 3 bases at J; junction bases unmatched: 10.

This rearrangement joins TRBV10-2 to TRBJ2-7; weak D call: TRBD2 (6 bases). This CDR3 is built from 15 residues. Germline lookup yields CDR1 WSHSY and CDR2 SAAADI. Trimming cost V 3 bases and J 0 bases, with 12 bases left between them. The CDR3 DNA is TGCGCCAGCAGTGAAGGGATTAGCGGCTCCTACGAGCAGTACTTC. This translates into CASSEGISGSYEQYF.

The DNA of the CDR3 is TGCGCCAGCAGCCAGTTACTAGGAAAGGTCGGGGAGCTGTTTTTT. Its translation is CASSQLLGKVGELFF. The chain links TRBV4-1 to TRBJ2-2; D perhaps matches TRBD2 (5 bases). The CDR3 contains 15 residues. V dropped 3 bases and J dropped 7 bases, with 15 bases sitting between them. Germline V gene data show CDR1 as MGHRA and CDR2 as YSYEKL.

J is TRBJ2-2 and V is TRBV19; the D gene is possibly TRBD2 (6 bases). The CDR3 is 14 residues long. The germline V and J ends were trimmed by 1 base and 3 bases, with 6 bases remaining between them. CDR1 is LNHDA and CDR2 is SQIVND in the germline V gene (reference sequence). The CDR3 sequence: CASSIAGDTGELFF. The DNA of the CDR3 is TGTGCCAGTAGTATAGCGGGGGACACCGGGGAGCTGTTTTTT.